The 29 T cell receptor beta chains reported below all come from one sample, sequenced in a study of shared clonotypes between healthy human individuals. Sequencing used immunoSEQ multiplex PCR; TCRdb keeps in-frame clones, though not all of them. The table lists fewer than 1.8 million clones, 98% of them singletons. The sequenced sample consisted of naive CD4+ T cells sorted from blood. Documented subset: CD45RA+ positively selected. The receptors originated from a man in his thirties or forties in good health.

The rearrangement links TRBV6-5 to TRBJ2-1; 9 nucleotides agree with TRBD2. With 0 bases clipped from V and 10 bases from J, the junction kept 4 bases outside the gene matches. Looked up from germline, CDR1 is MNHEY and CDR2 is SVGAGI. This CDR3 is 14 amino acids long. CDR3 DNA: TGTGCCAGCAGTTACTCAGGGCTAGCGGGAGAGCAGTTCTTC. Translating it yields CASSYSGLAGEQFF.

This rearrangement joins TRBV28 to TRBJ1-2; perhaps TRBD1 as D (5 bases). Trimming took off 5 bases at V and 13 bases at J, with 14 bases between the two ends. Per germline, CDR1 MDHEN and CDR2 SYDVKM. The CDR3 has 11 residues. CDR3 in DNA: TGTGCCAGCAGTCTCGAGACAGAAAGCACCTTC. Amino acid sequence: CASSLETESTF.

The rearrangement uses TRBV7-6 and TRBJ2-7, with D perhaps matching TRBD2 (5 bases). The germline gives CDR1 SGHVS, CDR2 FNYEAQ. This CDR3 contains 15 residues. Trimming removed 9 bases at V and 0 bases at J, with 18 bases between. The chain's CDR3 is CASSRLRASSYEQYF. CDR3 sequence (DNA): TGTGCCAGTAGCCGACTACGCGCGAGCTCCTACGAGCAGTACTTC.

The V and J genes are TRBV2 and TRBJ1-3; D gene unclear. The CDR3 contains 15 residues. Trimming removed 4 bases at V and 2 bases at J, with 12 bases between. Germline values: CDR1 SNHLY, CDR2 FYNNEI. CDR3 sequence (DNA): TGTGCCAGCAGTGTCAATCGGGGAACTGGAAACACCATATATTTT. It encodes CASSVNRGTGNTIYF. Full variable domain (missing parts from reference TRBV2 and TRBJ1-3): EPEVTQTPSHQVTQMGQEVILRCVPISNHLYFYWYRQILGQKVEFLVSFYNNEISEKSEIFDDQFSVERPDGSNFTLKIRSTKLEDSAMYFCASSVNRGTGNTIYFGEGSWLTVV.

The gene calls are TRBV29-1 and TRBJ2-7; D ambiguous. Deletions cut 2 bases from V and 2 bases from J, with 4 bases between. The length of the CDR3 is 11 residues. Germline CDR1 is SQVTM and CDR2 is ANQGSEA. DNA for the CDR3: TGCAGCGTTGAAACAACCTACGAGCAGTACTTC. Encoded protein: CSVETTYEQYF.

The chain couples TRBV27 to TRBJ2-1; TRBD2 might be the D (6 bases). This CDR3 is 15 amino acids long. The germline CDR1 and CDR2 sequences are MNHEY and SMNVEV (reference sequence). Trimming removed 9 bases from V and 8 bases from J, with 23 bases in between. The CDR3, as DNA: TGTGCCAGTACGCGTTTTGGGGGGACGGCGGATGAGCAGTTCTTC. It specifies CASTRFGGTADEQFF.

The chain carries TRBV9 and TRBJ2-1; D gene unclear. The CDR3 has 13 residues. The germline gives CDR1 SGDLS, CDR2 YYNGEE. V was cut by 0 bases and J by 8 bases, with 9 bases left in between. This CDR3 reads CASSVAIRDEQFF. Here the CDR3 DNA reads TGTGCCAGCAGCGTAGCTATCCGGGATGAGCAGTTCTTC.

The rearrangement links TRBV18 to TRBJ2-5; 12 nucleotides match TRBD2. CDR1 is KGHSH, CDR2 LQKENI, per germline. V was pared by 1 base and J by 2 bases, with 5 bases of the junction left unmatched. The CDR3 spans 17 residues. The CDR3 DNA is TGTGCCAGCTCACCACGCTTACTAGCGGGAGGTCAAGAGACCCAGTACTTC. Its protein is CASSPRLLAGGQETQYF.

This chain joins TRBV10-3 and TRBJ2-1; 9 bases match TRBD2. CDR1 and CDR2 (germline): ENHRY, SYGVKD. The CDR3 is 15 amino acids. The V and J ends lost 0 bases and 7 bases, in that order; junction bases with no gene match: 4. Written as DNA, the CDR3 is TGTGCCATCAGTGAGTCTCCTAGCGGGGATAATGAGCAGTTCTTC. It is translated as CAISESPSGDNEQFF.

The chain joins TRBV5-1 to TRBJ1-1; 9 nucleotides match TRBD1. Trimming took 4 bases from V and 5 from J; bases not matched to a gene: 3. This CDR3 contains 13 residues. Germline values: CDR1 SGHRS, CDR2 YFSETQ. The DNA of the CDR3 is TGCGCCAGCAGCGGACAGGGGCTTACTGAAGCTTTCTTT. This gives the protein CASSGQGLTEAFF.

The V gene is TRBV9, the J gene TRBJ2-1; D is ambiguous. This CDR3 is built from 14 residues. Germline-derived CDR1 and CDR2 are SGDLS and YYNGEE. V lost 3 bases to trimming and J lost 5 bases, with 12 bases between them. CDR3 nucleotides: TGTGCCAGCAGCGCCACGGCGGCCAACAATGAGCAGTTCTTC. As protein: CASSATAANNEQFF.

The V gene is TRBV7-2, the J gene TRBJ1-2; no clear D. Per germline, CDR1 SGHTA and CDR2 FQGNSA. V dropped 1 base and J dropped 5 bases, with 8 bases sitting between them. CDR3 length equals 13 residues. CDR3 nucleotide sequence: TGTGCCAGCAGCTTAGATTTAGGATATGGCTACACCTTC. This codes for CASSLDLGYGYTF.

The V and J genes are TRBV11-2 and TRBJ2-5; TRBD2 matches at 7 bases. The germline V gene encodes CDR1 SGHAT and CDR2 FQNNGV. The CDR3 consists of 16 residues. Germline trimming cut 1 base from V and 5 bases from J; bases unmatched to any gene: 10. CDR3 DNA: TGTGCCAGCAGCTTAGTGCGGGGGTCCATATGGGAGACCCAGTACTTC. As protein: CASSLVRGSIWETQYF.

This clone occurred once. The chain couples TRBV28 to TRBJ2-2; TRBD1 matches at 9 bases. The CDR3 has 14 residues. The ends lost 5 bases at V and 7 bases at J; junction bases unmatched: 5. The V gene's germline CDR1 is MDHEN and CDR2 SYDVKM. DNA for the CDR3: TGTGCCAGCAGTCGGGACAGGGTTGTCGGGGAGCTGTTTTTT. Translated, it gives CASSRDRVVGELFF.

This chain links TRBV29-1 with TRBJ2-3; 10 positions match TRBD2. V was pared by 4 bases and J by 2 bases, with 6 bases of the junction left unmatched. From germline, CDR1 is SQVTM and CDR2 ANQGSEA. The CDR3 contains 15 residues. The CDR3 spells CSVAPSGRATDTQYF. The CDR3 DNA reads TGCAGCGTTGCTCCTAGCGGGAGAGCCACAGATACGCAGTATTTT.

The chain couples TRBV5-1 to TRBJ2-7; 9 bases match TRBD1. J gave up 7 bases and V 0 bases, and 5 bases lay outside the gene matches. This CDR3 has 14 residues. The germline V gene has CDR1 SGHRS and CDR2 YFSETQ. The CDR3 spells CASSLGTGAREQYF. The CDR3 DNA reads TGCGCCAGCAGCTTGGGGACAGGGGCCCGGGAGCAGTACTTC.

The chain links TRBV7-9 to TRBJ2-2, with D hard to call. The CDR3 runs 14 residues. Germline V CDR1 and CDR2: SEHNR, FQNEAQ (reference sequence). V was clipped by 2 bases and J by 6 bases, with 10 bases between them. The CDR3 loop reads CASSLTSHAGELFF. CDR3 in DNA: TGTGCCAGCAGCTTAACTTCACACGCCGGGGAGCTGTTTTTT.

The CDR3 DNA is TGTGCCAGCAGCCCTCCGGGACAGTCCACCGGGGAGCTGTTTTTT. Encoded protein: CASSPPGQSTGELFF. The chain recombines TRBV7-9 with TRBJ2-2, with 7 bases matching TRBD1. The germline CDR1 and CDR2 sequences are SEHNR and FQNEAQ (reference sequence). This CDR3 comprises 15 residues. With V trimmed by 5 bases and J by 4 bases, 7 bases remained unmatched.

V and J are TRBV10-3 and TRBJ2-1; no definite D call. V lost 0 bases and J lost 6, with 6 bases in between. The V gene's germline CDR1 is ENHRY and CDR2 SYGVKD. The CDR3 is made up of 13 amino acids. Here the CDR3 DNA reads TGTGCCATCAGTGAGTCTTGGGCCAATGAGCAGTTCTTC. This encodes CAISESWANEQFF.

This chain joins TRBV4-1 and TRBJ2-7, with TRBD1 matching 9 bases. V gave up 1 base and J gave up 6 bases; unmatched junction bases: 10. The germline V gene encodes CDR1 MGHRA and CDR2 YSYEKL. The CDR3 is 16 residues long. CDR3 residues: CASSQVPGTGPSEQYF. The CDR3 coding sequence is TGCGCCAGCAGCCAAGTCCCCGGGACAGGGCCTAGCGAGCAGTACTTC.

This clone was picked up one time. The chain carries TRBV18 and TRBJ1-1; D uncertain. The CDR3 consists of 15 residues. CDR1 is KGHSH and CDR2 is LQKENI in the germline V gene. Trimming took off 4 bases at V and 0 bases at J, with 12 bases between the two ends. The CDR3 nucleotides are TGTGCCAGCTCACTAAAAGGGTCTCTGAACACTGAAGCTTTCTTT. This gives the protein CASSLKGSLNTEAFF.

The rearrangement links TRBV2 to TRBJ2-2; TRBD1 matches 7 bases. Germline loops: CDR1 SNHLY, CDR2 FYNNEI. V gave up 6 bases and J gave up 6 bases; unmatched junction bases: 4. This CDR3 contains 13 residues. The CDR3 DNA reads TGTGCCAGCAGCCAACAGGGGCCCGGGGAGCTGTTTTTT. This gives the protein CASSQQGPGELFF.

The chain combines TRBV2 with TRBJ2-1, with 10 bases that match TRBD2. The CDR3 sequence is 15 residues long. Trimming took 5 bases from V and 16 from J; bases not matched to a gene: 17. Germline V gene data show CDR1 as SNHLY and CDR2 as FYNNEI. The CDR3 DNA sequence: TGTGCCAGCAGTAGGGAGTCTAGCGGGAGTAGGGTTATTTTCTTC. Residues: CASSRESSGSRVIFF.

The chain combines TRBV27 with TRBJ1-1; D not resolved. Trimming cost V 4 bases and J 6 bases, with 15 bases left between them. Per the germline V gene, CDR1 is MNHEY and CDR2 is SMNVEV (reference sequence). The CDR3 covers 14 residues. The CDR3 is CASSSLDWGAEAFF. The CDR3 DNA sequence: TGTGCCAGCAGTTCCCTGGACTGGGGTGCTGAAGCTTTCTTT.

J is TRBJ1-2 and V is TRBV5-1; the D is unclear. V was trimmed by 0 bases and J by 8 bases, leaving 11 bases between them. The length of the CDR3 is 13 residues. Germline V gene sequence: CDR1 SGHRS, CDR2 YFSETQ. CDR3 nucleotides: TGCGCCAGCAGCTTGGAACAGTTACACGGCTACACCTTC. This codes for CASSLEQLHGYTF.

This rearrangement joins TRBV30 to TRBJ1-1; D is unclear. The CDR3 loop spans 14 amino acids. The V and J ends lost 0 bases and 11 bases respectively, with 19 bases between them. Germline V CDR1 and CDR2: GTSNPN, SVGIG (reference sequence). The CDR3 loop reads CAWSVVLGRGWAFF. The CDR3 coding sequence is TGTGCCTGGAGTGTAGTTCTTGGTCGTGGTTGGGCTTTCTTT.

This clone was recorded once. This chain joins TRBV27 and TRBJ2-7, with TRBD2 identical over 12 bases. V dropped 1 base and J dropped 5; count of bases not matched to a gene: 6. This CDR3 has 16 amino acids. CDR1 is MNHEY and CDR2 is SMNVEV in the germline V gene (reference sequence). The CDR3 DNA reads as TGTGCCAGCAGTTTATTGCTAGCGGGAGGGCCGAACGAGCAGTACTTC. This codes for CASSLLLAGGPNEQYF.

The chain couples TRBV14 to TRBJ2-1; 9 bases map to TRBD2. The CDR3 is 18 amino acids. With 0 bases clipped from V and 1 base from J, the junction kept 7 bases outside the gene matches. Germline loops: CDR1 SGHDN, CDR2 FVKESK. CDR3: CASSQDRFSGRSYNEQFF. CDR3 sequence (DNA): TGTGCCAGCAGCCAAGATAGGTTCAGCGGGAGGTCCTACAATGAGCAGTTCTTC.

The CDR3 reads CASSQPRGGLARSSSGANVLTF. In nucleotides, the CDR3 is TGTGCCAGCAGCCAACCTCGAGGTGGACTAGCGAGGTCTAGCTCTGGGGCCAACGTCCTGACTTTC. V and J are TRBV28 and TRBJ2-6; 9 positions match TRBD2. The CDR3 runs 22 residues. V shed 6 bases, J shed 0 bases, and the junction held 21 bases outside the gene matches. Germline CDR1 reads MDHEN; CDR2 reads SYDVKM.